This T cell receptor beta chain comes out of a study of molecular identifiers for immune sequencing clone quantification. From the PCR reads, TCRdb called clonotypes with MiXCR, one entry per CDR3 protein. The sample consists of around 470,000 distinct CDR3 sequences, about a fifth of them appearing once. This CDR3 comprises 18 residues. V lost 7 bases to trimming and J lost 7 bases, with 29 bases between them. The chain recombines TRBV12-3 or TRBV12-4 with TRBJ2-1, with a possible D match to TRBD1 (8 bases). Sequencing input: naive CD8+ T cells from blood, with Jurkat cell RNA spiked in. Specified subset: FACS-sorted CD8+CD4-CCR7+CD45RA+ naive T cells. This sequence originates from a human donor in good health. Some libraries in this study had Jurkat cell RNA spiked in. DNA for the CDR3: TGTGCCAGCACTTCCGGGGGGTTGGGTCAGGGGGCATGGAATGAGCAGTTCTTC. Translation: CASTSGGLGQGAWNEQFF.